Listed below are T cell receptor beta chains from one sample, sequenced in a study of regulatory T cells in long-lasting Graves disease. TCRdb processed the multiplex PCR reads anew with MiXCR; each CDR3 protein has one entry. Here the sample spans 500,000 to 800,000 distinct CDR3 sequences, around 30% being singletons. Source: peripheral blood mononuclear cells (PBMCs), taken when the disease was refractory, from a patient treated with antithyroid drugs. These receptors were obtained from a female donor with Graves disease. CDR3s include the opening cysteine and the closing phenylalanine or tryptophan. Each record gives: clone size, D gene, V gene, CDR3 length, J gene, CDR3 DNA, CDR3 protein. A D gene is named only where the DNA matches it firmly. Size is omitted from some rows. Given values are once, few, many or a class for expanded clones.

many	TRBD2	TRBV12-3/TRBV12-4	15	TRBJ2-1	TGTGCCAGCAGCCCGAGCGGGAGCTCCTACAATGAGCAGTTCTTC	CASSPSGSSYNEQFF
.	TRBD2	TRBV11-2	17	TRBJ2-1	TGTGCCAGCAGCTTAGATCGGCTAGCGGGCTTATACAATGAGCAGTTCTTC	CASSLDRLAGLYNEQFF
.	.	TRBV4-1	14	TRBJ2-7	TGCGCCAGCCGATTGCGGGACGCTGCCTACGAGCAGTACTTC	CASRLRDAAYEQYF
.	TRBD1	TRBV20-1	16	TRBJ1-2	TGCAGTGCTAGACCCTTGGACAGGGGTATTGACTATGGCTACACCTTC	CSARPLDRGIDYGYTF
.	.	TRBV6-1	15	TRBJ1-1	TGTGCCAGCATTAGAGGAGACATCGGTGGGACTGAAGCTTTCTTT	CASIRGDIGGTEAFF
few	.	TRBV28	17	TRBJ1-1	TGTGCCAGCAGTTTACATCGGTACGGGCAGCCGGACACTGAAGCTTTCTTT	CASSLHRYGQPDTEAFF
many	.	TRBV7-9	15	TRBJ2-4	TGTGCCAGCAGCCAACCGGGACTCAGCAAAAACATTCAGTACTTC	CASSQPGLSKNIQYF
few	TRBD1	TRBV19	14	TRBJ1-1	TGTGCCAGTAGTGCGGACAGGAAGAACACTGAAGCTTTCTTT	CASSADRKNTEAFF
.	.	TRBV6-5	14	TRBJ2-7	TGTGCCAGCAGTTACGCAGACTGGACGGGGGAGCAGTACTTC	CASSYADWTGEQYF
.	.	TRBV12-3/TRBV12-4	12	TRBJ1-5	TGTGCCAGCACTGGCTATGGGCAGCCCCAGCATTTT	CASTGYGQPQHF
few	.	TRBV6-1	14	TRBJ1-1	TGTGCCAGCGGAAACGAGGGGACTAACACTGAAGCTTTCTTT	CASGNEGTNTEAFF
.	.	TRBV9	15	TRBJ1-2	TGTGCCAGCAGCGAAGTTGCGGACGGGGGTTATGGCTACACCTTC	CASSEVADGGYGYTF
many	.	TRBV28	13	TRBJ1-2	TGTGCCAGCAGTTTCTCTGGAAACTATGGCTACACCTTC	CASSFSGNYGYTF
.	.	TRBV6-9	17	TRBJ1-3	TGTGCCAGCAGTTATGGTAGGCTGGAGAATTCTGGAAACACCATATATTTT	CASSYGRLENSGNTIYF
.	.	TRBV7-7	13	TRBJ1-5	TGTGCTAGCAGCTCGGGACCAAATCAGCCCCAGCATTTT	CASSSGPNQPQHF
few	.	TRBV20-1	14	TRBJ1-5	TGCAGTGCCCTTCCCCGCTATAGCAATCAGCCCCAGCATTTT	CSALPRYSNQPQHF
.	TRBD2	TRBV10-3	15	TRBJ2-7	TGTGCCATCACGCCTAGCGGGAGTTTGGGCTACGAGCAGTACTTC	CAITPSGSLGYEQYF
.	.	TRBV14	14	TRBJ1-2	TGTGCCAGCAGCTCGTCCGGGGGGAGCTATGGCTACACCTTC	CASSSSGGSYGYTF
.	.	TRBV11-3	14	TRBJ2-1	TGTGCCAGCAGCTTAGCTCGTGGGATGTATGAGCAGTTCTTC	CASSLARGMYEQFF
few	.	TRBV6-2/TRBV6-3	12	TRBJ1-2	TGTGCCAGCAGTTTTAAAGGGGAGGGCTACACCTTC	CASSFKGEGYTF
many	TRBD1	TRBV28	15	TRBJ1-3	TGTGCCAGCAGTCCCGGGACAGGGGTATGGGACACCATATATTTT	CASSPGTGVWDTIYF
once	.	TRBV2	15	TRBJ1-1	TGTGCCGGCAGTGTCCGGGTTTCTTCGGGCACTGAAGCTTTCTTT	CAGSVRVSSGTEAFF
.	.	TRBV6-1	15	TRBJ1-1	TGTGCCAGCAGTCCCCTCGGTTCGGGGACCACTGAAGCTTTCTTT	CASSPLGSGTTEAFF
.	TRBD1	TRBV27	15	TRBJ1-5	TGTGCCAGCAGTCCACTCGACAGGGCCAATCAGCCCCAGCATTTT	CASSPLDRANQPQHF
.	.	TRBV4-1	16	TRBJ1-1	TGCGCCAGCAGCCAAGCGGACAGCAATTTCAACACTGAAGCTTTCTTT	CASSQADSNFNTEAFF
.	.	TRBV5-1	15	TRBJ2-7	TGCGCCAGCAGCTTGGGAGCTAGCGTTACCTACGAGCAGTACTTC	CASSLGASVTYEQYF
many	.	TRBV28	13	TRBJ1-1	TGTGCCACAGAGGACGGGGGAAACACTGAAGCTTTCTTT	CATEDGGNTEAFF
.	TRBD2	TRBV20-1	15	TRBJ2-5	TGCAGTGCTAGAGATGGGGGGGAGTACCAAGAGACCCAGTACTTC	CSARDGGEYQETQYF
few	.	TRBV12-3/TRBV12-4	15	TRBJ1-1	TGTGCCAGCAACCCTCCCCGGACACTCAACACTGAAGCTTTCTTT	CASNPPRTLNTEAFF
many	.	TRBV6-5	15	TRBJ1-1	TGTGCCAGCAGTTCCTCTTCCCGGGGTGCCACTGAAGCTTTCTTT	CASSSSSRGATEAFF
.	.	TRBV28	14	TRBJ2-7	TGTGCCAGCAGTTTGTTGGCCCTAGCCCACGAGCAGTACTTC	CASSLLALAHEQYF
once	TRBD2	TRBV2	14	TRBJ2-3	TGTGCCAGCAGTCCTAGCGGGAAAGCAGATACGCAGTATTTT	CASSPSGKADTQYF
few	TRBD1	TRBV6-1	15	TRBJ1-5	TGTGCCAGCGGGATTACAGGGGTGGGCAATCAGCCCCAGCATTTT	CASGITGVGNQPQHF
few	.	TRBV30	13	TRBJ2-7	TGTGCCTTCCATCAGGGGACCTCCTACGAGCAGTACTTC	CAFHQGTSYEQYF